This TCR beta chain was found in a study of radiation and T cells in renal cell carcinoma. The germline CDR1 and CDR2 sequences are GTSNPN and SVGIG (reference sequence). The CDR3 sequence is 14 residues long. Trimming removed 0 bases from V and 5 bases from J; junction bases left unmatched: 7. Time point here: blood 2 weeks post-SBRT. The sample's treatment: 15 Gy SBRT to primary tumor, nephrectomy 4 weeks later. Here immunoSEQ multiplex PCR was the method, and the copy in TCRdb shows in-frame clones only, minus some. The table records 160,000 or so clones, roughly 90% of them present only once. This sequence was found in a woman aged 45-60 years with renal cell carcinoma. The sample in question was blood, obtained from a patient whose treatment included radiotherapy and nephrectomy. The chain has TRBV30 and TRBJ2-7; TRBD1 matches at 7 bases. CDR3 region: CAWSVPGQYNEQYF. The CDR3 bases are TGTGCCTGGAGTGTACCGGGACAGTACAACGAGCAGTACTTC.